This TCR beta chain is from a study of identifying expanded T cells in peripheral blood. The CDR3 is 16 amino acids. The V end was cut by 4 bases, the J end by 0 bases, with 11 bases between. Germline CDR1 SGDLS, CDR2 YYNGEE. The table lists this clone with a count of one. Its antigen is not known. General study points: About 1.2 clones differed between technical replicates, versus around 16 and 19 over time.

TCRdb's copy holds only in-frame clones and misses some; the assay was immunoSEQ multiplex PCR. The data hold about 80,000 clones, with about 88% observed a single time. The sample comprised blood. This chain uses TRBV9 with TRBJ2-6; D is perhaps TRBD1 (5 bases). This clonotype originated in a person aged 18-70 years in good health. Here the CDR3 DNA reads TGTGCCAGCAGCCCCCGGCAGGGCTCTGGGGCCAACGTCCTGACTTTC. As protein: CASSPRQGSGANVLTF.